This TCR beta chain was identified during a study of a mutant IDH1 vaccine in newly diagnosed glioma. In the study overall: Patients received vaccination from 4-6 weeks after radiotherapy alone, or with temozolomide cycles.

Study-wide results and caveats: Patients showed vaccine-induced immune responses at a rate of roughly 94%.

Time point indicated: week 23, last vaccination. In the vaccine, a single dose held 300 ug of the mutant IDH1 20-mer peptide, along with topical imiquimod. This CDR3 contains 13 residues. Between the trimmed V and J ends, which lost 6 bases and 8 bases, there was a span of 16 bases. CDR1 is MGHDK and CDR2 is SYGVNS in the germline V gene. Data came from immunoSEQ multiplex PCR; TCRdb stores just in-frame clones and leaves some out. Among around 78,000 clones listed, about 82% were seen once. Concerning this clone itself: The target antigen is unknown.

V usage is TRBV25-1 and J usage is TRBJ1-1; no definite D call. The sequencing used PBMCs, collected from a glioma patient whose treatment included an IDH1 peptide vaccine. The TCR originated in a man aged 30 to 39 with glioma. Some clones in this sample may be carry-over from other donors' samples. The DNA for the CDR3 is TGTGCCAGCAGGGGAACGGCGGCAGCAGAAGCTTTCTTT. As protein: CASRGTAAAEAFF.